This T cell receptor (beta chain) came from a study of blood T cell repertoires in COVID-19. Study at large: COVID-19 samples from acute and convalescent phases originated in the United States, Italy and Spain. T cells, B-cell-depleted T cells, or PBMCs provided the cDNA or gDNA that served as material.

As processed by the authors: Reference gene primer amplification yielded estimated nucleated cell counts. The repertoire was sequenced with immunoSEQ multiplex PCR; TCRdb's copy has only in-frame clones and lacks some. From that table come the V and J calls and clone size; the DNA was used to work out D and trimming. The data show over 30,000 clones, with about 90% seen just once and 4.5% to 6% held by the top ten. This CDR3 comprises 16 residues. CDR1 is SGDLS, CDR2 YYNGEE, per germline. The V end lost 0 bases, the J end lost 10 bases, and 20 bases lay between the germline ends. Sample: peripheral blood. The chain is built from TRBV9 and TRBJ2-1; the D gene is possibly TRBD2 (6 bases). This receptor was taken from a human donor in a cohort sampled during active COVID-19. Written as DNA, the CDR3 is TGTGCCAGCAGCGTAGCTACGCGGGGCAGACTAGGGGAGCAGTTCTTC. Translating gives CASSVATRGRLGEQFF.